These 3 T cell receptor beta chains came from one sample sequenced in a study of beta chain features in type 1 diabetes. Sequencing targeted expressed TCRB transcripts, as all isolated RNA had been reverse transcribed. Assay: immunoSEQ multiplex PCR; the TCRdb copy retains only in-frame clones and omits some. The top ten clones hold 0.023% of a sample with 900,000 or so clones, under 20% of them seen once. Sequenced input: naive CD4+ T cells from blood. Receptors originate from a woman aged 18 to 35 in good health.

The J gene is TRBJ2-1, the V gene TRBV5-1, with TRBD1 matching over 10 bases. From germline, CDR1 is SGHRS and CDR2 YFSETQ. This CDR3 comprises 14 residues. Germline trimming cut 2 bases from V and 9 bases from J; bases unmatched to any gene: 5. CDR3 protein: CASSFGQGVSEQFF. DNA of the CDR3: TGCGCCAGCAGCTTTGGACAGGGGGTTAGTGAGCAGTTCTTC.

The chain joins TRBV27 to TRBJ2-1; possible D gene TRBD2, 6 bases. Germline assignment: CDR1 MNHEY and CDR2 SMNVEV (reference sequence). The V and J ends lost 6 bases and 7 bases respectively, with 13 bases between them. The CDR3 sequence is 13 residues long. This CDR3 reads CASRTLALNEQFF. CDR3 DNA sequence: TGTGCCAGCAGGACCCTAGCGCTAAATGAGCAGTTCTTC.

This clone was seen a handful of times. The chain carries TRBV13 and TRBJ1-4, with TRBD1 matching over 9 bases. Germline-derived CDR1 and CDR2 are PRHDT and FYEKMQ (reference sequence). This CDR3 contains 14 residues. Losses at the gene ends were 4 bases for V and 7 bases for J; bases not matched to a gene: 4. The CDR3 DNA is TGTGCCAGCAGCTACCGGGACAGGGTTGAAAAACTGTTTTTT. Protein: CASSYRDRVEKLFF. The full variable domain, completed using reference TRBV13 and TRBJ1-4, is AAGVIQSPRHLIKEKRETATLKCYPIPRHDTVYWYQQGPGQDPQFLISFYEKMQSDKGSIPDRFSAQQFSDYHSELNMSSLELGDSALYFCASSYRDRVEKLFFGSGTQLSVL.